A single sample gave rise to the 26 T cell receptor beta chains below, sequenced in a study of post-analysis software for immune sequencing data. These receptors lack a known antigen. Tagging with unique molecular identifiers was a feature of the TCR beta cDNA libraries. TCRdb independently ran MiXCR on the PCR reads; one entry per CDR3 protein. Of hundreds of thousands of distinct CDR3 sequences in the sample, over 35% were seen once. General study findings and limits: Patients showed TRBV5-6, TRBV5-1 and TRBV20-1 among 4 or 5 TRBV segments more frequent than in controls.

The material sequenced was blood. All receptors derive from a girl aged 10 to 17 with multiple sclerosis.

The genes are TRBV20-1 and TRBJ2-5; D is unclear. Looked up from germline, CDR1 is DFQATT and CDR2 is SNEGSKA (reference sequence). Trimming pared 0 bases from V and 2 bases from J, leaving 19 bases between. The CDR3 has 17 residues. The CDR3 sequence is CSARDLVSLGRQETQYF. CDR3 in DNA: TGCAGTGCTAGAGATCTGGTGTCTCTGGGCCGGCAAGAGACCCAGTACTTC.

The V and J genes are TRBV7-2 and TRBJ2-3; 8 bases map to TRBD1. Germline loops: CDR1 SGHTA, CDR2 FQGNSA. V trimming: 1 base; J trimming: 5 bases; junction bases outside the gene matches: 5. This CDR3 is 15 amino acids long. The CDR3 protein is CASSLVTQGVDTQYF. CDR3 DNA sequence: TGTGCCAGCAGCTTAGTAACACAGGGGGTAGATACGCAGTATTTT.

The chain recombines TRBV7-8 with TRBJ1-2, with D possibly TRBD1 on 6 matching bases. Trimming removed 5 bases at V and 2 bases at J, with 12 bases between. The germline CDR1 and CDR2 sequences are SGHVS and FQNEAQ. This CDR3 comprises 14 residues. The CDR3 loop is CASSALQGNYGYTF. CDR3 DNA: TGTGCCAGCAGCGCGCTACAGGGAAACTATGGCTACACCTTC. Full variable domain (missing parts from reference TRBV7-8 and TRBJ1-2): GAGVSQSPRYKVAKRGQDVALRCDPISGHVSLFWYQQALGQGPEFLTYFQNEAQLDKSGLPSDRFFAERPEGSVSTLKIQRTQQEDSAVYLCASSALQGNYGYTFGSGTRLTVV.

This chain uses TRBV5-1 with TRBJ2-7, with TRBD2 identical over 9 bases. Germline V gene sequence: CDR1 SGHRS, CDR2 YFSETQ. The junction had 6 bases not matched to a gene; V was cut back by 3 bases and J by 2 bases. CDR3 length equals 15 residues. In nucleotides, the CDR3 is TGCGCCAGCAGCTCCAAAGCGGGAGGCACCTACGAGCAGTACTTC. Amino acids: CASSSKAGGTYEQYF.

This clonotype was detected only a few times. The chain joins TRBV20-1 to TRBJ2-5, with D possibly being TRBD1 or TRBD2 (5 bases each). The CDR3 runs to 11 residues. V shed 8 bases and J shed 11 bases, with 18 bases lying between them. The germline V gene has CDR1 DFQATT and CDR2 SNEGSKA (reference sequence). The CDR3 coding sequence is TGCAGTACGGGACGGGGTACGGAGCAGTACTTC. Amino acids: CSTGRGTEQYF.

The CDR3 DNA sequence: TGTGCCAGCAGCCAAGACTCAGGCAGGAGCTCGTCGGACAATGAGCAGTTCTTC. It codes for CASSQDSGRSSSDNEQFF. The J gene is TRBJ2-1, the V gene TRBV4-2; D gene unclear. Germline V gene lookup returns CDR1 LGHNA and CDR2 YNFKEQ. Trimming took 0 bases from V and 5 from J, leaving 20 bases between them. There are 18 residues in the CDR3.

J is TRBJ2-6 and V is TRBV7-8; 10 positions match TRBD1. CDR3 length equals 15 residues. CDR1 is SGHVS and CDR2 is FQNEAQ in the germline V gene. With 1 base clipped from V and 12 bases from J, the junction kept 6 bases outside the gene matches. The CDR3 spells CASSLEGTGVGVLTF. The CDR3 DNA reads TGTGCCAGCAGCTTAGAAGGGACAGGGGTAGGCGTCCTGACTTTC.

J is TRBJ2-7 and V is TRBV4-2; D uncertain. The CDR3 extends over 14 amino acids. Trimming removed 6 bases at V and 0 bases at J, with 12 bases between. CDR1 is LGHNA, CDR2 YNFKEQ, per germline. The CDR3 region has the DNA TGTGCCAGCAGTCAAATGCCAGGCTCCTACGAGCAGTACTTC. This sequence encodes CASSQMPGSYEQYF.

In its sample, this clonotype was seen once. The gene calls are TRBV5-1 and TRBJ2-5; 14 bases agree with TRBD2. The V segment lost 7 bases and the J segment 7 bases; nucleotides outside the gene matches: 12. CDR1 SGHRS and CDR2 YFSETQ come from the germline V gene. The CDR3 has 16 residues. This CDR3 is CASHAGLAGDLGTQYF. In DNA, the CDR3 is TGCGCCAGCCATGCGGGACTAGCGGGAGATCTGGGGACCCAGTACTTC.

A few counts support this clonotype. CDR3 residues: CASSFKGDSPNNEQFF. The DNA for the CDR3 is TGTGCCAGCAGTTTTAAGGGGGACTCCCCGAACAATGAGCAGTTCTTC. The chain joins TRBV28 to TRBJ2-1; D possibly matches TRBD1 or TRBD2 (6 bases each). Trimming removed 3 bases at V and 5 bases at J, with 17 bases between. The length of the CDR3 is 16 residues. Looked up from germline, CDR1 is MDHEN and CDR2 is SYDVKM.

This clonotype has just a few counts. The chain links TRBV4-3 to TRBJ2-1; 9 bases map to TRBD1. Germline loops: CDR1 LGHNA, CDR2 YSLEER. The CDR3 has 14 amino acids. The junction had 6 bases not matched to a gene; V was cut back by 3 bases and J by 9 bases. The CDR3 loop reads CASSHETGGLEQFF. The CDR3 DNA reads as TGCGCCAGCAGCCACGAAACAGGGGGCCTTGAGCAGTTCTTC.

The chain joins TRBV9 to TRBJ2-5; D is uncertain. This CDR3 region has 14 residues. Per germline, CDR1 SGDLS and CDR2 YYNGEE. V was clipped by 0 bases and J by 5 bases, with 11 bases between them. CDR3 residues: CASSVDSAQETQYF. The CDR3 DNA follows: TGTGCCAGCAGCGTAGATTCAGCGCAGGAGACCCAGTACTTC.

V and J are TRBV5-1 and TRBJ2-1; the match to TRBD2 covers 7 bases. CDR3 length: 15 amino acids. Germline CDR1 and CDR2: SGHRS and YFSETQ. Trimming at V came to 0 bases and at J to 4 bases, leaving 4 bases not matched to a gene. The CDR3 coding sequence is TGCGCCAGCAGCTTGGGGTCTAGCGGTTACAATGAGCAGTTCTTC. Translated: CASSLGSSGYNEQFF.

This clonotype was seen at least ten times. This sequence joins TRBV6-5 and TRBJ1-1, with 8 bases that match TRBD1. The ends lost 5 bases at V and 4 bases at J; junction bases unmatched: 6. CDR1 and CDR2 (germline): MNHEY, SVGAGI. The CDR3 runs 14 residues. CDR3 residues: CASSGDRKGTEAFF. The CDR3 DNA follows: TGTGCCAGCAGTGGGGACAGGAAAGGCACTGAAGCTTTCTTT.

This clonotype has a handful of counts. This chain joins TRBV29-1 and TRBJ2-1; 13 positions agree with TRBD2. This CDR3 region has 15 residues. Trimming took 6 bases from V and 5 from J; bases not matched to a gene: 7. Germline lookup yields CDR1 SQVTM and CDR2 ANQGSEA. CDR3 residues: CSVNTGLAGDNEQFF. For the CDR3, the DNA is TGCAGCGTGAACACCGGACTAGCGGGAGACAATGAGCAGTTCTTC.

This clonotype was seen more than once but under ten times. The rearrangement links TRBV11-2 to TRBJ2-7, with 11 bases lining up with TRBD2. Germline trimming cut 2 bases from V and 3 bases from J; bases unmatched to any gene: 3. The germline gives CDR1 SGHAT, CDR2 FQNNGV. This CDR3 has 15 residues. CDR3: CASSLLLAGDYEQYF. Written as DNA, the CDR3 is TGTGCCAGCAGCTTATTACTAGCGGGAGACTACGAGCAGTACTTC.

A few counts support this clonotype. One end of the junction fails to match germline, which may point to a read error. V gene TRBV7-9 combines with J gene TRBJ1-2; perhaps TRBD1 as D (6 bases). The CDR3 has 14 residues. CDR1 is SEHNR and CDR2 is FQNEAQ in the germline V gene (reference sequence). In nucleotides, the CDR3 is TGTGCAAGCAGCTTCAGCAGGGGAACCTATGGCTACACCTTC. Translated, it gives CASSFSRGTYGYTF.

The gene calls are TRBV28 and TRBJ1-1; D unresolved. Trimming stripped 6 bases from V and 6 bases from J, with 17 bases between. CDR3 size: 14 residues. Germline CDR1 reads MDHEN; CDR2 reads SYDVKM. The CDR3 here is CASSRGGMDAEAFF. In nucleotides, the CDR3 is TGTGCCAGCAGCAGAGGTGGGATGGACGCTGAAGCTTTCTTT. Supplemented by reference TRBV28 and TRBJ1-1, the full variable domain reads DVKVTQSSRYLVKRTGEKVFLECVQDMDHENMFWYRQDPGLGLRLIYFSYDVKMKEKGDIPEGYSVSREKKERFSLILESASTNQTSMYLCASSRGGMDAEAFFGQGTRLTVV.

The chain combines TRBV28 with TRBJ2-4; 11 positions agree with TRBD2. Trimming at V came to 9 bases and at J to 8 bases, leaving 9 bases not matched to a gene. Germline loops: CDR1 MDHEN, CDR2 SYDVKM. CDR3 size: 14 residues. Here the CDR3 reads CASSGGAGLDIQYF. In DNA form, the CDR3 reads TGTGCCAGTAGCGGGGGGGCGGGATTGGACATTCAGTACTTC.

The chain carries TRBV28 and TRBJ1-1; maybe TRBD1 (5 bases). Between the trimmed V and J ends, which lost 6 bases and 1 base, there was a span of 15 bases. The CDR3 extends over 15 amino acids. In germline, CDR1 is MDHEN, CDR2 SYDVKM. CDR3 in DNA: TGTGCCAGCAGCAAGGACGGGGGAAGGAACACTGAAGCTTTCTTT. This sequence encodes CASSKDGGRNTEAFF. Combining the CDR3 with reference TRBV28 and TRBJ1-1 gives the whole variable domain DVKVTQSSRYLVKRTGEKVFLECVQDMDHENMFWYRQDPGLGLRLIYFSYDVKMKEKGDIPEGYSVSREKKERFSLILESASTNQTSMYLCASSKDGGRNTEAFFGQGTRLTVV.

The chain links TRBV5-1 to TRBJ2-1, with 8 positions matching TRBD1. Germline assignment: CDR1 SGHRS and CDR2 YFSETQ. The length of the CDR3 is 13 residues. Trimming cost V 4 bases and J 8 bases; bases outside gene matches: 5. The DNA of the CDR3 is TGCGCCAGCAGCAAGACAGGGGACGATGAGCAGTTCTTC. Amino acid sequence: CASSKTGDDEQFF.

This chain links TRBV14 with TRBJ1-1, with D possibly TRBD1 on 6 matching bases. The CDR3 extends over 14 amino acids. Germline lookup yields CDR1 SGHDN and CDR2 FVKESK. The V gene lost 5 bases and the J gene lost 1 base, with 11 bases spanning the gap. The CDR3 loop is CASSYREANTEAFF. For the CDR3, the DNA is TGTGCCAGCAGCTACAGGGAGGCGAACACTGAAGCTTTCTTT.

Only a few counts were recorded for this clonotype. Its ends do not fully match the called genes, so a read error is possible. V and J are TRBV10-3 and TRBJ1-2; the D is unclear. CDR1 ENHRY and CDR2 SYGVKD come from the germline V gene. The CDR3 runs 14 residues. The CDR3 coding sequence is TGTGCCATCAGTGAGCTGGACCGGGTAACTGGCTGCACCTTC. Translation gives CAISELDRVTGCTF.

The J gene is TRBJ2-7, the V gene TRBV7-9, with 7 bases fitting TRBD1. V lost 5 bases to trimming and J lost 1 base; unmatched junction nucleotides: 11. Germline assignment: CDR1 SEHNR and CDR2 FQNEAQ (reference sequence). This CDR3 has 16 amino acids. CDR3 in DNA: TGTGCCAGCAGCGGGGCAGGGGGAACCAAATCCTACGAGCAGTACTTC. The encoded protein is CASSGAGGTKSYEQYF.

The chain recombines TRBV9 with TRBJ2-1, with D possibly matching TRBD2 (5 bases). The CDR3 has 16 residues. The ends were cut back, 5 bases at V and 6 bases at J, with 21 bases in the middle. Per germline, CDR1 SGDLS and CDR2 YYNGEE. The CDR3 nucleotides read TGTGCCAGCAGTTCTAGTAGAGCGGATCCCTTCAATGAGCAGTTCTTC. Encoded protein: CASSSSRADPFNEQFF.

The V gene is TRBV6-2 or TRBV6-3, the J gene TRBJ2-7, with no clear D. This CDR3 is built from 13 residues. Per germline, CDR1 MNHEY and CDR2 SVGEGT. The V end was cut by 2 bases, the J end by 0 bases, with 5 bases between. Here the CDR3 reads CASSYGNSYEQYF. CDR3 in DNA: TGTGCCAGCAGTTACGGCAACTCCTACGAGCAGTACTTC.